The rows below give T cell receptor beta chains drawn from one sample of a study of PD-1 blockade in classical Hodgkin lymphoma. The protocol was immunoSEQ multiplex PCR, while the TCRdb copy is restricted to in-frame clones and leaves out a portion. The repertoire consists of tens of thousands of clones, with over 70% occurring once and the leading ten covering roughly 22%. The sequenced sample was peripheral blood mononuclear cells (PBMCs), obtained before the second cycle of nivolumab. These receptors came from a human donor with classical Hodgkin lymphoma. CDR3s include the opening cysteine and the closing phenylalanine or tryptophan. A D gene is named only where the DNA matches it firmly. Only part of the rows carry a size: once, few, many, or a class if the clone is expanded.

V gene,clone size,D gene,J gene,CDR3 protein,CDR3 DNA
TRBV7-3,once,NA,TRBJ1-1,CASSLSGGSGTEAFF,TGTGCCAGCAGCTTATCGGGGGGTAGCGGTACTGAAGCTTTCTTT
TRBV9,NA,NA,TRBJ1-1,CASSVVSGIAEAFF,TGTGCCAGCAGCGTAGTTTCAGGGATTGCTGAAGCTTTCTTT
TRBV7-9,NA,NA,TRBJ1-3,CASSLGGPGNTIYF,TGTGCCAGCAGCTTAGGGGGACCTGGAAACACCATATATTTT
TRBV27,few,NA,TRBJ1-1,CASSPSRGLEAFF,TGTGCCAGCAGTCCCTCCAGGGGCCTAGAAGCTTTCTTT
TRBV19,once,TRBD1,TRBJ1-5,CASSTQGAQPQHF,TGTGCCAGTAGTACCCAGGGGGCCCAGCCCCAGCATTTT
TRBV29-1,few,NA,TRBJ1-2,CSVLAGNYGYTF,TGCAGCGTTTTAGCCGGAAACTATGGCTACACCTTC
TRBV6-1,NA,TRBD1,TRBJ1-4,CASNPTGGNEKLFF,TGTGCCAGCAATCCAACAGGGGGGAATGAAAAACTGTTTTTT
TRBV7-6,NA,TRBD2,TRBJ2-3,CASSPILAGEFTDTQYF,TGTGCCAGCAGCCCGATCCTAGCGGGAGAGTTCACAGATACGCAGTATTTT
TRBV9,NA,TRBD1,TRBJ2-3,CASSLRTGSSTDTQYF,TGTGCCAGCAGCCTGCGGACAGGCTCTAGCACAGATACGCAGTATTTT
TRBV28,NA,TRBD2,TRBJ2-3,CASSSPSGGAMDTQYF,TGTGCCAGCAGTTCCCCTAGCGGGGGGGCTATGGATACGCAGTATTTT
TRBV20-1,NA,NA,TRBJ1-1,CSATGGTEAFF,TGCAGTGCTACGGGAGGGACTGAAGCTTTCTTT
TRBV4-2,NA,TRBD1,TRBJ1-5,CASSLNRDSLNSNQPQHF,TGTGCCAGCAGCCTTAACCGGGACAGTTTAAATAGCAATCAGCCCCAGCATTTT
TRBV27,few,NA,TRBJ2-7,CASSFPQGETYF,TGTGCCAGCAGTTTCCCGCAGGGTGAAACGTACTTC
TRBV7-9,NA,TRBD2,TRBJ2-7,CASSIGLAGVTEQYF,TGTGCCAGCAGCATAGGACTAGCGGGAGTCACCGAGCAGTACTTC
TRBV5-1,NA,NA,TRBJ2-3,CASKPVLGGTDTQYF,TGCGCCAGCAAACCCGTTTTAGGGGGCACAGATACGCAGTATTTT
TRBV7-2,few,NA,TRBJ1-5,CASSLNGGGNQPQHF,TGTGCCAGCAGCTTAAACGGGGGAGGCAATCAGCCCCAGCATTTT
TRBV2,many,TRBD1,TRBJ1-2,CASSQDRGTIYGYTF,TGTGCCAGCAGTCAGGACAGGGGCACCATTTATGGCTACACCTTC
TRBV2,NA,TRBD2,TRBJ2-3,CASGLVWRGVTDTQYF,TGTGCCAGCGGGTTGGTATGGCGGGGGGTCACAGATACGCAGTATTTT
TRBV7-6,NA,NA,TRBJ1-3,CASSLRPISGNTIYF,TGTGCCAGCAGCTTAAGACCCATATCAGGAAACACCATATATTTT
TRBV10-2,few,NA,TRBJ1-6,CASKLGRSSYNSPLHF,TGCGCCAGCAAACTGGGACGGAGCTCCTATAATTCACCCCTCCACTTT
TRBV6-5,NA,NA,TRBJ2-1,CASSYGGNEQFF,TGTGCCAGCAGTTACGGGGGCAATGAGCAGTTCTTC
TRBV5-4,NA,NA,TRBJ1-2,CASSFDEEYGYTF,TGTGCCAGCAGCTTCGACGAGGAGTATGGCTACACCTTC
TRBV5-1,once,TRBD2,TRBJ2-1,CASSLTLAGVNEQFF,TGCGCCAGCAGCTTGACCCTAGCGGGGGTTAATGAGCAGTTCTTC
TRBV29-1,NA,NA,TRBJ2-7,CSVFGAHPRDTSYEQYF,TGCAGCGTTTTTGGGGCCCACCCACGGGACACCTCCTACGAGCAGTACTTC
TRBV28,NA,NA,TRBJ2-1,CASSLSLGGLEQFF,TGTGCCAGCAGTTTAAGTTTGGGGGGGCTTGAGCAGTTCTTC
TRBV30,NA,NA,TRBJ1-4,CAWSVPWGATNEKLFF,TGTGCCTGGAGTGTCCCTTGGGGGGCCACTAATGAAAAACTGTTTTTT
TRBV9,NA,NA,TRBJ2-1,CASSVLSLPSSYNEQFF,TGTGCCAGCAGCGTTCTGTCGCTCCCAAGCTCCTACAATGAGCAGTTCTTC